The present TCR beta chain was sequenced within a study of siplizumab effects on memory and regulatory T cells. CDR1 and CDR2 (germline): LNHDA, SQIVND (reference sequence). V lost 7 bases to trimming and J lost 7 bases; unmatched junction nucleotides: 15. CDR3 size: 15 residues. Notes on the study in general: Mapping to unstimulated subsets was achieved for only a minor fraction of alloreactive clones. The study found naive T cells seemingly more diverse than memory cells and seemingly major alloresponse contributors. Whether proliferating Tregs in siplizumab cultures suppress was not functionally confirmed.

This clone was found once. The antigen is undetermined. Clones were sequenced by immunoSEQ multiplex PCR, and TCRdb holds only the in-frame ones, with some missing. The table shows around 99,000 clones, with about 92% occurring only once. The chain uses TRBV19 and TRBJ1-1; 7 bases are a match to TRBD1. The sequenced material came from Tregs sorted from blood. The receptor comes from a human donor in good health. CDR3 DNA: TGTGCCAGTATTAACCCAGGGACAGAAACCCGTGAAGCTTTCTTT. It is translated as CASINPGTETREAFF.